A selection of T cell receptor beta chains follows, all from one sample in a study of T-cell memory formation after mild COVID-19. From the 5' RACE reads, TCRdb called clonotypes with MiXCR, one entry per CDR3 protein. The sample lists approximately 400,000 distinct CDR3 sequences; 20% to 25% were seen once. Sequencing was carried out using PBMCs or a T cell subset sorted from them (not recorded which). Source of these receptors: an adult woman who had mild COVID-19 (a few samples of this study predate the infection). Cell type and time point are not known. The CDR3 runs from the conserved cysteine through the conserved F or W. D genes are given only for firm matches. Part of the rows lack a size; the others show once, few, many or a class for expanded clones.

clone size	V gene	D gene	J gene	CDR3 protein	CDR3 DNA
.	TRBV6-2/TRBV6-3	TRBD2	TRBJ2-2	CASRLAGQWGTGELFF	TGTGCCAGCAGACTAGCGGGACAATGGGGAACCGGGGAGCTGTTTTTT
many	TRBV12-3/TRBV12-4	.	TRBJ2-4	CASSSGLAKNIQYF	TGTGCCAGCAGTTCGGGACTAGCCAAAAACATTCAGTACTTC
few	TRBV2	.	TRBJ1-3	CASIQSPSGSGNTIYF	TGTGCCAGCATTCAGAGCCCCTCCGGGTCTGGAAACACCATATATTTT
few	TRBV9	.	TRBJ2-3	CASSERGGTSTDTQYF	TGTGCCAGCAGCGAGAGGGGGGGTACTAGCACAGATACGCAGTATTTT
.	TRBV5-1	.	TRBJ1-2	CASSWTENYGYTF	TGCGCCAGCAGCTGGACAGAGAACTATGGCTACACCTTC
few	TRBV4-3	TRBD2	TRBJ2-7	CASSQVSGSYEQYF	TGCGCCAGCAGCCAAGTGAGCGGGAGTTACGAGCAGTACTTC
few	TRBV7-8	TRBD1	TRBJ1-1	CASSARGQGRMAFF	TGTGCCAGCAGCGCTAGGGGACAGGGAAGGATGGCTTTCTTT
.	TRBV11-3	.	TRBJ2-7	CASRSPPLVVEQYF	TGTGCCAGCAGGTCCCCCCCACTAGTCGTAGAGCAGTACTTC
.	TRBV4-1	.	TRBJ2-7	CASSKIGSSSYEQYF	TGCGCCAGCAGCAAGATTGGGTCTAGCTCCTACGAGCAGTACTTC
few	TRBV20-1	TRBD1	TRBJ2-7	CSARGGDRARTDEQYF	TGCAGTGCTAGAGGGGGCGACAGGGCACGAACCGACGAGCAGTACTTC
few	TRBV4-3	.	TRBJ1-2	CASSQDPGRPYGYTF	TGCGCCAGCAGCCAAGATCCAGGGCGCCCCTATGGCTACACCTTC
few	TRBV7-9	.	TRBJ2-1	CASTSGEQFF	TGTGCCAGCACCTCTGGTGAGCAGTTCTTC
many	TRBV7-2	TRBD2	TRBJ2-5	CASSLGRLAGSQETQYF	TGTGCCAGCAGCTTAGGTCGACTAGCGGGGTCCCAAGAGACCCAGTACTTC
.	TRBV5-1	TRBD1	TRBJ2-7	CANETGQSPGEQYF	TGCGCCAACGAAACGGGACAGAGTCCTGGCGAGCAGTACTTC
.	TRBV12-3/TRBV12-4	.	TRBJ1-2	CASSSNGPSYTF	TGTGCCAGCAGTTCCAACGGGCCCAGCTACACCTTC
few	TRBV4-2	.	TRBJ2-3	CASSQDLGGPRTDTQYF	TGTGCCAGCAGCCAAGATTTGGGGGGCCCCCGCACAGATACGCAGTATTTT
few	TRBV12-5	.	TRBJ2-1	CASGLVLGSEQFF	TGTGCTAGTGGTTTGGTACTGGGGAGTGAGCAGTTCTTC
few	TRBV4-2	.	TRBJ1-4	CASSQDLGKGEKLFF	TGTGCCAGCAGCCAAGATCTAGGGAAAGGGGAAAAACTGTTTTTT
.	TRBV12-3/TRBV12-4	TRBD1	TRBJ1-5	CASSKQGASQPQHF	TGTGCCAGCAGTAAACAGGGGGCGAGTCAGCCCCAGCATTTT
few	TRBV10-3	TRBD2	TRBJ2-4	CAISEGTSGVLAKNIQYF	TGTGCCATCAGTGAAGGGACTAGCGGGGTCCTAGCCAAAAACATTCAGTACTTC
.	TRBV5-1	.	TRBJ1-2	CASSPENYGYTF	TGCGCCAGCAGCCCAGAAAACTATGGCTACACCTTC
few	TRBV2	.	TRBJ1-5	CASSENTWGQPQHF	TGTGCCAGCAGTGAAAATACCTGGGGTCAGCCCCAGCATTTT
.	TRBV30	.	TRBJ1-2	CAWSVGSAYEGYTF	TGTGCCTGGAGTGTTGGGTCGGCTTATGAAGGCTACACCTTC
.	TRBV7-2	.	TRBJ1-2	CASSPGGLNYGYTF	TGTGCCAGCAGCCCGGGGGGGCTGAACTATGGCTACACCTTC
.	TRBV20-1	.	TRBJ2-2	CSAIPGAGGELFF	TGCAGTGCTATTCCAGGGGCTGGCGGGGAGCTGTTTTTT
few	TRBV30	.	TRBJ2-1	CAWSRGSYNEQFF	TGTGCCTGGAGTCGCGGCTCCTACAATGAGCAGTTCTTC
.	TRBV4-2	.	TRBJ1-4	CASSQEGVNNEKLFF	TGTGCCAGCAGCCAAGAGGGAGTGAATAATGAAAAACTGTTTTTT
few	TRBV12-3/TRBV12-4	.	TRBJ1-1	CASSRQQGNTEAFF	TGTGCCAGCAGTCGCCAACAGGGTAACACTGAAGCTTTCTTT
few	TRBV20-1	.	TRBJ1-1	CSAPTPGTWNTEAFF	TGCAGTGCTCCTACCCCGGGAACCTGGAACACTGAAGCTTTCTTT
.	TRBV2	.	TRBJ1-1	CASSEGVVNTEAFF	TGTGCCAGCAGTGAAGGGGTGGTGAACACTGAAGCTTTCTTT
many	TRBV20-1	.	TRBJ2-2	CSARGGRNTGELFF	TGCAGTGCCCGCGGTGGGAGGAACACCGGGGAGCTGTTTTTT
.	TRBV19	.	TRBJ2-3	CASSDSYVTDTQYF	TGTGCCAGTAGTGACAGTTATGTTACAGATACGCAGTATTTT
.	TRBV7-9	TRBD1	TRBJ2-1	CASSPFRQGAGEQFF	TGTGCCAGCAGCCCCTTTAGGCAGGGGGCAGGTGAGCAGTTCTTC
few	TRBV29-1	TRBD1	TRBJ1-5	CSVAGQNSNQPQHF	TGCAGCGTGGCGGGACAGAATAGCAATCAGCCCCAGCATTTT
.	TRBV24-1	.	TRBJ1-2	CATSASYGQTNYGYTF	TGTGCCACCAGTGCCTCCTACGGGCAGACTAACTATGGCTACACCTTC
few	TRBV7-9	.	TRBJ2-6	CASTLSRANVLTF	TGTGCCAGCACCCTTTCCAGGGCCAACGTCCTGACTTTC
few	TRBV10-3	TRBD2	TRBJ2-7	CAISEGGRLAAYEQYF	TGTGCCATCAGTGAAGGTGGGCGACTAGCGGCCTACGAGCAGTACTTC
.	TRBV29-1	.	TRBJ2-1	CSRTEDEQFF	TGCAGCCGGACAGAGGATGAGCAGTTCTTC
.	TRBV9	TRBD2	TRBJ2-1	CASSYIPPEAGGHNEQFF	TGTGCCAGCAGCTACATCCCCCCGGAAGCGGGGGGCCACAATGAGCAGTTCTTC
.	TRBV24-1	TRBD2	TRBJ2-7	CATSDPATSGSYEQYF	TGTGCCACCAGTGATCCGGCAACTAGCGGATCCTACGAGCAGTACTTC
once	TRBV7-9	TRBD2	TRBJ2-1	CASSLPIIGGASSYNEQFF	TGTGCCAGCAGCTTACCTATCATCGGGGGGGCCAGCTCCTACAATGAGCAGTTCTTC
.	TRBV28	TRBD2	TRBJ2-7	CASSPRGSGAYEQYF	TGTGCCAGCAGTCCCAGGGGTAGCGGGGCCTACGAGCAGTACTTC
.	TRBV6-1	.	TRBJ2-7	CASSRTNSIPSYEQYF	TGTGCCAGCAGTCGCACTAACTCGATCCCCTCTTACGAGCAGTACTTC
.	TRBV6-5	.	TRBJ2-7	CASSYMGRTYEQYF	TGTGCCAGCAGTTATATGGGGCGTACCTACGAGCAGTACTTC
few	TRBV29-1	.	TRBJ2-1	CSVEGPVDETYNEQFF	TGCAGCGTTGAAGGACCGGTAGATGAGACCTACAATGAGCAGTTCTTC